Shown below are 4 T cell receptor beta chains from a single sample sequenced in a study of blood T cell repertoires in COVID-19. Data came from immunoSEQ multiplex PCR; TCRdb stores just in-frame clones and leaves some out. The table shows 350,000 to 450,000 clones, with around 86% occurring only once. The sample was peripheral blood. These receptors all stem from a human donor in a cohort sampled during active COVID-19.

The chain combines TRBV9 with TRBJ2-5; the match to TRBD2 covers 9 bases. Losses at the gene ends were 0 bases for V and 5 bases for J; bases not matched to a gene: 8. CDR1 is SGDLS, CDR2 YYNGEE, per germline. CDR3 length: 16 amino acids. The CDR3 sequence is CASSVGSGGRPETQYF. CDR3 DNA sequence: TGTGCCAGCAGCGTAGGTAGCGGGGGCCGACCGGAGACCCAGTACTTC.

V gene TRBV29-1 combines with J gene TRBJ2-2, with TRBD2 matching 9 bases. Germline CDR1 and CDR2: SQVTM and ANQGSEA. The length of the CDR3 is 15 residues. V lost 1 base to trimming and J lost 8 bases; unmatched junction nucleotides: 8. The CDR3 sequence is CSVEVRLAGLGELFF. The DNA for the CDR3 is TGCAGCGTTGAAGTACGGCTAGCGGGGCTGGGGGAGCTGTTTTTT.

This sequence joins TRBV3-1 (or the pseudogene TRBV3-2) and TRBJ1-2; TRBD1 matches at 9 bases. Germline values: CDR1 LGHDT, CDR2 YNNKEL (reference sequence). The ends lost 4 bases at V and 4 bases at J; junction bases unmatched: 13. CDR3 size: 17 residues. The CDR3, as DNA: TGTGCCAGCAGCCCGACGGTGGGACAGGGTTATCTCTATGGCTACACCTTC. Its translation: CASSPTVGQGYLYGYTF.

This rearrangement joins TRBV27 to TRBJ1-6, with 9 positions matching TRBD1. In germline, CDR1 is MNHEY, CDR2 SMNVEV (reference sequence). CDR3 length: 15 residues. Trimming took 5 bases from V and 9 from J; bases not matched to a gene: 8. Here the CDR3 reads CASSRGDRAVSPLHF. DNA for the CDR3: TGTGCCAGCAGTAGAGGGGACAGGGCGGTTTCACCCCTCCACTTT.